These 21 T cell receptor beta chains share one sample of origin, sequenced in a study of OX40 agonist ivuxolimab in advanced cancers. Clones were read by immunoSEQ multiplex PCR, and TCRdb kept only the in-frame ones, dropping some. Of 60,000 or so clones in the sample, over 70% were seen once. The material was CD4+ or CD8+ T cells sorted from blood, obtained in a trial of the OX40 agonist ivuxolimab. These receptor sequences come from an adult with an advanced solid tumor such as melanoma, head and neck, liver or kidney cancer.

This clone was found once. The rearrangement uses TRBV5-4 and TRBJ1-2, with 8 nucleotides matching TRBD1. CDR1 and CDR2 (germline): SGHNT, YYREEE (reference sequence). The CDR3 has 14 amino acids. The V and J ends lost 4 bases and 3 bases, in that order; junction bases with no gene match: 5. This chain's CDR3 is CASSPLTGDYGYTF. The DNA of the CDR3 is TGTGCCAGCAGCCCTTTGACAGGGGACTATGGCTACACCTTC.

The chain employs TRBV5-1 and TRBJ2-5; 8 bases are shared with TRBD1. The trim removed 4 bases at V and 2 bases at J, leaving 10 bases unmatched. The CDR3 is 16 residues long. From germline, CDR1 is SGHRS and CDR2 YFSETQ. In DNA form, the CDR3 reads TGCGCCAGCAGCGGACACGAGACAGGGGTTCAAGAGACCCAGTACTTC. It specifies CASSGHETGVQETQYF.

The chain is built from TRBV7-8 and TRBJ2-1; D is unclear. Deletions cut 2 bases from V and 6 bases from J, with 17 bases between. The CDR3 consists of 16 residues. Germline loops: CDR1 SGHVS, CDR2 FQNEAQ. The CDR3 here is CASSLILRPTGNEQFF. Written as DNA, the CDR3 is TGTGCCAGCAGCTTAATTTTGCGGCCGACGGGCAATGAGCAGTTCTTC.

This rearrangement joins TRBV7-9 to TRBJ1-1; possible D gene TRBD1, 5 bases. The CDR3 is 15 residues long. The germline V gene encodes CDR1 SEHNR and CDR2 FQNEAQ (reference sequence). The V gene lost 5 bases and the J gene lost 2 bases, with 15 bases spanning the gap. CDR3 region: CASSPTWGLNTEAFF. DNA of the CDR3: TGTGCCAGCAGCCCCACATGGGGCTTAAACACTGAAGCTTTCTTT. The full variable domain, rest sourced from reference TRBV7-9 and TRBJ1-1, is DTGVSQNPRHKITKRGQNVTFRCDPISEHNRLYWYRQTLGQGPEFLTYFQNEAQLEKSRLLSDRFSAERPKGSFSTLEIQRTEQGDSAMYLCASSPTWGLNTEAFFGQGTRLTVV.

This rearrangement joins TRBV11-1 to TRBJ2-5; D perhaps matches TRBD2 (5 bases). Trimming removed 5 bases from V and 7 bases from J, with 14 bases in between. The CDR3 sequence is 13 residues long. Germline lookup yields CDR1 SGHAT and CDR2 FQDESV (reference sequence). The CDR3 loop is CASSPDPAGTQYF. In nucleotides, the CDR3 is TGTGCCAGCAGCCCAGACCCGGCGGGGACCCAGTACTTC. The variable domain in full, completed from reference TRBV11-1 and TRBJ2-5, reads EAEVAQSPRYKITEKSQAVAFWCDPISGHATLYWYRQILGQGPELLVQFQDESVVDDSQLPKDRFSAERLKGVDSTLKIQPAELGDSAMYLCASSPDPAGTQYFGPGTRLLVL.

V is TRBV7-2 and J is TRBJ2-5; 11 bases are shared with TRBD2. Germline V CDR1 and CDR2: SGHTA, FQGNSA. The CDR3 spans 16 residues. With V trimmed by 5 bases and J by 5 bases, 10 bases remained unmatched. The CDR3 region is CASSQRLAGPGETQYF. The DNA for the CDR3 is TGTGCCAGCAGCCAAAGACTAGCGGGGCCGGGGGAGACCCAGTACTTC. Together with reference TRBV7-2 and TRBJ2-5, the CDR3 gives the full variable domain: GAGVSQSPSNKVTEKGKDVELRCDPISGHTALYWYRQSLGQGLEFLIYFQGNSAPDKSGLPSDRFSAERTGGSVSTLTIQRTQQEDSAVYLCASSQRLAGPGETQYFGPGTRLLVL.

The rearrangement joins TRBV5-1 to TRBJ2-7; D gene unclear. Germline V gene sequence: CDR1 SGHRS, CDR2 YFSETQ. This CDR3 region has 15 residues. The germline V and J ends were trimmed by 1 base and 2 bases, with 13 bases remaining between them. The CDR3 nucleotides are TGCGCCAGCAGCTTGTCCTTTCACGGGCCCTACGAGCAGTACTTC. Translated, it gives CASSLSFHGPYEQYF.

The V call is TRBV2, the J call TRBJ2-7; D call uncertain. Germline V gene sequence: CDR1 SNHLY, CDR2 FYNNEI. This CDR3 comprises 12 residues. Trimming stripped 10 bases from V and 5 bases from J, with 15 bases between. The CDR3 here is CATGHLSDEQYF. Written as DNA, the CDR3 is TGTGCCACCGGGCACCTCAGCGACGAGCAGTACTTC.

This clone has just a few counts. The gene calls are TRBV1 and TRBJ2-1; no DNA check was done on the table's D call, TRBD2. TRBV1 is described as a pseudogene. This CDR3 is 17 amino acids long. CDR3 bases: TGCACCAGCAGCCAATTTCTCTCCGGGACTAGCGGGGGGGAGCAGTTCTTC. The encoded protein is CTSSQFLSGTSGGEQFF.

This chain links TRBV5-1 with TRBJ2-7; tentative D call: TRBD1 (5 bases). Germline loops: CDR1 SGHRS, CDR2 YFSETQ. The CDR3 is 13 residues long. V lost 0 bases and J 1 base, leaving 5 bases between the germline ends. CDR3 sequence (DNA): TGCGCCAGCAGCTTGGAGGGGTCCTACGAGCAGTACTTC. Translated: CASSLEGSYEQYF.

The chain combines TRBV30 with TRBJ2-1; perhaps TRBD2 as D (5 bases). Germline CDR1 and CDR2: GTSNPN and SVGIG (reference sequence). The CDR3 is made up of 15 amino acids. With 3 bases removed from V and 5 bases from J, the gap between germline ends came to 17 bases. CDR3 region: CAWRRGGGDNNEQFF. The CDR3 region has the DNA TGTGCCTGGAGGCGTGGCGGAGGAGATAACAATGAGCAGTTCTTC.

The V and J genes are TRBV28 and TRBJ2-2; tentatively, D is TRBD2 (5 bases). In germline, CDR1 is MDHEN, CDR2 SYDVKM. The CDR3 is 15 amino acids. The V end was cut by 4 bases, the J end by 5 bases, with 14 bases between. The CDR3, as DNA: TGTGCCAGCAGTTCCCCTCTCGGGGAGACCGGGGAGCTGTTTTTT. Amino acid sequence: CASSSPLGETGELFF.

This chain connects TRBV20-1 to TRBJ2-7; D not resolved. CDR1 DFQATT and CDR2 SNEGSKA come from the germline V gene (reference sequence). The CDR3 runs 11 residues. V lost 6 bases and J lost 7, with 13 bases in between. In DNA, the CDR3 is TGCAGTGCCGCAGAGACGCGGGAGCAGTACTTC. Translation: CSAAETREQYF.

This clone appeared a few times. V is TRBV28 and J is TRBJ2-2, with a weak D call TRBD2 (5 bases). In germline, CDR1 is MDHEN, CDR2 SYDVKM. Trimming stripped 6 bases from V and 4 bases from J, with 15 bases between. The length of the CDR3 is 15 residues. CDR3 in amino acids: CASSRPGEPTGELFF. Written as DNA, the CDR3 is TGTGCCAGCAGCCGACCCGGGGAGCCCACCGGGGAGCTGTTTTTT.

V gene TRBV30 combines with J gene TRBJ1-6, with D hard to call. The CDR3 extends over 13 amino acids. With 3 bases removed from V and 5 bases from J, the gap between germline ends came to 8 bases. The V gene's germline CDR1 is GTSNPN and CDR2 SVGIG (reference sequence). The CDR3 reads CAWRVIDNSPLHF. The CDR3, as DNA: TGTGCCTGGAGGGTTATCGATAATTCACCCCTCCACTTT.

V and J are TRBV19 and TRBJ1-2; D call uncertain. V lost 3 bases, J lost 2 bases, and 7 bases lay in between. CDR1 is LNHDA, CDR2 SQIVND, per germline (reference sequence). This CDR3 contains 13 residues. In DNA, the CDR3 is TGTGCCAGTAGTATCAGACGGAACTATGGCTACACCTTC. Residues: CASSIRRNYGYTF.

The chain recombines TRBV5-4 with TRBJ2-5; TRBD1 matches at 8 bases. The J call is doubtful: the DNA matches TRBJ2-7 better. The CDR3 totals 13 residues. Germline V gene lookup returns CDR1 SGHNT and CDR2 YYREEE (reference sequence). The CDR3 sequence is CASSPGQDYEQYF. In DNA form, the CDR3 reads TGTGCCAGCAGCCCGGGACAGGACTACGAGCAGTACTTC.

The V and J genes are TRBV10-3 and TRBJ1-2; 9 bases are shared with TRBD1. This CDR3 has 14 residues. The germline V gene encodes CDR1 ENHRY and CDR2 SYGVKD. With 3 bases clipped from V and 2 bases from J, the junction kept 1 base outside the gene matches. The CDR3 here is CAISDGTGNYGYTF. The DNA for the CDR3 is TGTGCCATCAGTGACGGGACAGGGAACTATGGCTACACCTTC.

V gene TRBV30 combines with J gene TRBJ1-2, with TRBD1 matching 9 bases. The CDR3 loop spans 16 amino acids. V gave up 2 bases and J gave up 4 bases; unmatched junction bases: 11. Germline CDR1 reads GTSNPN; CDR2 reads SVGIG (reference sequence). The CDR3 DNA reads TGTGCCTGGAGTCCGCCTCCGGGACAGGGAGTCTATGGCTACACCTTC. It translates to CAWSPPPGQGVYGYTF.

This chain uses TRBV5-6 with TRBJ2-7, with TRBD1 identical over 9 bases. The germline gives CDR1 SGHDT, CDR2 YYEEEE. J gave up 5 bases and V 0 bases, and 3 bases lay outside the gene matches. The CDR3 contains 14 residues. The CDR3 region is CASSLDRGRNEQYF. CDR3 coding DNA: TGTGCCAGCAGCTTGGACAGGGGGCGGAACGAGCAGTACTTC.

The V and J genes are TRBV28 and TRBJ1-6; tentative D call: TRBD1 (5 bases). There are 12 residues in the CDR3. Trimming pared 4 bases from V and 14 bases from J, leaving 12 bases between. CDR1 is MDHEN and CDR2 is SYDVKM in the germline V gene. This CDR3 is CASSSGPSALHF. The CDR3 nucleotides are TGTGCCAGCAGTTCAGGGCCTTCGGCCCTCCACTTT. Supplemented by reference TRBV28 and TRBJ1-6, the full variable domain reads DVKVTQSSRYLVKRTGEKVFLECVQDMDHENMFWYRQDPGLGLRLIYFSYDVKMKEKGDIPEGYSVSREKKERFSLILESASTNQTSMYLCASSSGPSALHFGNGTRLTVT.